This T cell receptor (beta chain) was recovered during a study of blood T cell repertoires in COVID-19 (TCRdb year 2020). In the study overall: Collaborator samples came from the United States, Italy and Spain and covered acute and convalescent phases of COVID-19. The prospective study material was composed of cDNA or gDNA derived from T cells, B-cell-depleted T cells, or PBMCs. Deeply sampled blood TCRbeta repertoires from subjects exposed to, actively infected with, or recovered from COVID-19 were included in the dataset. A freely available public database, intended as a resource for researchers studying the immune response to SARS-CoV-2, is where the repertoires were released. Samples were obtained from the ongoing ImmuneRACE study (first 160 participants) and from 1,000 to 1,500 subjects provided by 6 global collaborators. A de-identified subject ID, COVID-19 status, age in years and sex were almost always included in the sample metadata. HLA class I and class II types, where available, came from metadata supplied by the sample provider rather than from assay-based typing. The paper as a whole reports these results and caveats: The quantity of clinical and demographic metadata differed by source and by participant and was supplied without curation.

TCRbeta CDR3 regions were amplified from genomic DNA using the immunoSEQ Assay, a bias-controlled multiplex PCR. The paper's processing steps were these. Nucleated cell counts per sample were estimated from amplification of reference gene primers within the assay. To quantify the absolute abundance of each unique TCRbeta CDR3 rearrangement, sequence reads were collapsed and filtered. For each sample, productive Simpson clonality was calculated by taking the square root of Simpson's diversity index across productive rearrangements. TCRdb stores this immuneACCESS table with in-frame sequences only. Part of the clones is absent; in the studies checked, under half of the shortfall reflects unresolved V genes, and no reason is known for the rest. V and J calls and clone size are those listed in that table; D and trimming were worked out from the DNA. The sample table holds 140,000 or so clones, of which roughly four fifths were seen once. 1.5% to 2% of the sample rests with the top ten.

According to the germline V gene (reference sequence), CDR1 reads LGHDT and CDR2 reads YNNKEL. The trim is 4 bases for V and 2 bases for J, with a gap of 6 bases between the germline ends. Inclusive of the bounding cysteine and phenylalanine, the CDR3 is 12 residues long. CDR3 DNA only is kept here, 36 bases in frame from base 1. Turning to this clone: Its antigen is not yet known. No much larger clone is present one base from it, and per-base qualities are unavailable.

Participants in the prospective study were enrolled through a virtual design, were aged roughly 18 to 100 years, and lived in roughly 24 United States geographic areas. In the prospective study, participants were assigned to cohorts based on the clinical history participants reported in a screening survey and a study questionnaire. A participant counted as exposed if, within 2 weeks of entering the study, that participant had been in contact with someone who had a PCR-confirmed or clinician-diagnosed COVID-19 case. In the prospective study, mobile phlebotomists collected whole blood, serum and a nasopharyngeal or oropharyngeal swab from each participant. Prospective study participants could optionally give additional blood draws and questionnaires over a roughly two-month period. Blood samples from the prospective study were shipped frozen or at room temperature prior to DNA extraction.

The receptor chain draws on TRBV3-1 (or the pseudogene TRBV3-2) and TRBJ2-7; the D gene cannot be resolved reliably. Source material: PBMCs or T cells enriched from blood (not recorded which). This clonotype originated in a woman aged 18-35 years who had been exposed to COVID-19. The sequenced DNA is TGTGCCAGCAGCCTACTAACCTACGAGCAGTACTTC. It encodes CASSLLTYEQYF.